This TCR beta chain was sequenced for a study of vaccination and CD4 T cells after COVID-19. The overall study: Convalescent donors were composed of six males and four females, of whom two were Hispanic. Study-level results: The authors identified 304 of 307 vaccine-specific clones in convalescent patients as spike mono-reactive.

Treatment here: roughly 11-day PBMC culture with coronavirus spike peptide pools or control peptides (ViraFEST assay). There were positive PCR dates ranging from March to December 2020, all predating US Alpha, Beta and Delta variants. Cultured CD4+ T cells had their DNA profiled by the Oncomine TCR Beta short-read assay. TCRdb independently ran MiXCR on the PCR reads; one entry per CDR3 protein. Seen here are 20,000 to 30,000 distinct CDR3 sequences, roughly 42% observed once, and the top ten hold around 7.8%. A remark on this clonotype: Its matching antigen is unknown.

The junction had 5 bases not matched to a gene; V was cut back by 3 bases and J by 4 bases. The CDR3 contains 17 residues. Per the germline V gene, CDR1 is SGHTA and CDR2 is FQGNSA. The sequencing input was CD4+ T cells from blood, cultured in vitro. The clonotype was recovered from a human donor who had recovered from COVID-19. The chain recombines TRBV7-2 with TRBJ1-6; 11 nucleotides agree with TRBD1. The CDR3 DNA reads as TGTGCCAGCAGCTTCCGGGACAGGGGGGGGTATAATTCACCCCTCCACTTT. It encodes CASSFRDRGGYNSPLHF.